Listed below are T cell receptor beta chains from one sample, sequenced in a study of T cell responses to AZD1222 COVID-19 vaccine. Repertoires were generated with immunoSEQ multiplex PCR, while TCRdb's copy carries only in-frame clones and drops some. The data hold about 180,000 clones, with 90% to 95% observed a single time. The sequenced sample was peripheral blood, obtained 28 days after the second AZD1222 dose. The origin of the receptors is an adult who received the AZD1222 COVID-19 vaccine. Both conserved end residues are part of each CDR3. D genes are given only for firm matches. Some rows have no size entry. The others give once, few or many, or a class for an expanded clone.

. . TRBJ2-5 TRBV15 CATSRGGQETQYF TGTGCCACCAGCAGGGGTGGTCAAGAGACCCAGTACTTC
TRBD1 . TRBJ1-2 TRBV4-3 CASSRESGQGGLGYTF TGCGCCAGCAGCCGTGAAAGTGGACAGGGGGGTCTGGGCTACACCTTC
. . TRBJ1-4 TRBV12-3/TRBV12-4 CASSGPVNEKLFF TGTGCCAGCAGCGGGCCCGTAAATGAAAAACTGTTTTTT
. . TRBJ2-2 TRBV2 CASSVGIYTGELFF TGTGCCAGCAGTGTCGGCATTTACACCGGGGAGCTGTTTTTT
. . TRBJ2-4 TRBV28 CASSLNSLSGKNIQYF TGTGCCAGCAGTTTAAACAGTTTATCAGGCAAAAACATTCAGTACTTC
. . TRBJ2-5 TRBV27 CASSPLGGPETQYF TGTGCCAGCAGTCCCTTGGGGGGGCCAGAGACCCAGTACTTC
. . TRBJ1-1 TRBV19 CASSVLGNTEAFF TGTGCCAGTAGTGTTCTAGGGAACACTGAAGCTTTCTTT
. . TRBJ1-4 TRBV5-4 CASSPSSGATNEKLFF TGTGCCAGCAGCCCGTCATCAGGAGCAACTAATGAAAAACTGTTTTTT
. once TRBJ2-7 TRBV2 CASSVPLEDEQYF TGTGCCAGCAGTGTGCCCCTCGAGGACGAGCAGTACTTC
. . TRBJ1-4 TRBV6-5 CASRQLNEKLFF TGTGCCAGCAGACAGCTGAATGAAAAACTGTTTTTT
TRBD1 . TRBJ2-1 TRBV18 CASSVSGGYNEQFF TGTGCCAGCTCAGTATCAGGGGGCTACAATGAGCAGTTCTTC
. . TRBJ2-7 TRBV6-5 CASTLSVREYYEQYF TGTGCCAGCACCCTCTCTGTCAGAGAGTACTACGAGCAGTACTTC
TRBD2 . TRBJ2-3 TRBV6-4 CASGTSDTDTQYF TGTGCCAGCGGGACTAGCGACACAGATACGCAGTATTTT
. . TRBJ2-7 TRBV20-1 CSASSSYSYEQYF TGCAGTGCTAGTAGTTCTTACTCCTACGAGCAGTACTTC
TRBD1 once TRBJ1-1 TRBV19 CASTRGQGSRVAEAFF TGTGCCAGTACGAGGGGACAGGGCTCGCGTGTGGCTGAAGCTTTCTTT
. . TRBJ1-5 TRBV2 CASSDSGIQPQHF TGTGCCAGCAGTGATTCCGGGATTCAGCCCCAGCATTTT
. . TRBJ1-5 TRBV10-2 CASSESLTPLNQPQHF TGCGCCAGCAGTGAGTCGCTAACACCGCTAAATCAGCCCCAGCATTTT
TRBD2 . TRBJ2-5 TRBV4-1 CASSQGTASGFQETQYF TGCGCCAGCAGCCAAGGTACGGCTAGCGGGTTCCAAGAGACCCAGTACTTC
TRBD1 once TRBJ1-4 TRBV27 CASSLIQGRTNEKLFF TGTGCCAGCAGTTTAATACAGGGGAGGACTAATGAAAAACTGTTTTTT
. . TRBJ2-1 TRBV3-1/TRBV3-2 CASSQGGPMITNEQFF TGTGCCAGCAGCCAAGGGGGCCCGATGATAACTAATGAGCAGTTCTTC
TRBD2 . TRBJ2-5 TRBV7-9 CASSAGGQGETQYF TGTGCCAGCAGCGCGGGGGGCCAGGGGGAGACCCAGTACTTC
. . TRBJ1-2 TRBV10-1 CASSMETGKNYGYTF TGCGCCAGCAGTATGGAGACAGGAAAAAACTATGGCTACACCTTC
. once TRBJ1-5 TRBV4-1 CASSQDPGPGFSSPQHF TGCGCCAGCAGCCAAGACCCGGGACCCGGCTTCTCTTCACCCCAGCATTTT
. . TRBJ1-5 TRBV7-8 CASSPDIHNQPQHF TGTGCCAGCAGCCCCGACATACACAATCAGCCCCAGCATTTT
TRBD2 . TRBJ2-1 TRBV3-1/TRBV3-2 CASSHGTSGIYNEQFF TGTGCCAGCAGCCACGGGACTAGCGGGATTTACAATGAGCAGTTCTTC
TRBD1 . TRBJ1-4 TRBV5-1 CASSSRQGDEKLFF TGCGCCAGCAGCTCCCGACAGGGGGATGAAAAACTGTTTTTT
TRBD2 . TRBJ2-1 TRBV5-1 CASSAILTGLAGEDEQFF TGCGCCAGCAGCGCAATTCTCACGGGACTAGCGGGGGAGGATGAGCAGTTCTTC
TRBD2 . TRBJ2-2 TRBV11-2 CASSSGLAGGLTNTGELFF TGTGCCAGCAGTTCTGGACTAGCGGGGGGCCTGACTAATACCGGGGAGCTGTTTTTT
. . TRBJ1-6 TRBV2 CASTWGGTGENSPLHF TGTGCCAGCACCTGGGGGGGTACGGGGGAAAATTCACCCCTCCACTTT
. few TRBJ1-1 TRBV5-6 CASSPWGTEAFF TGTGCCAGCAGCCCGTGGGGCACTGAAGCTTTCTTT
TRBD1 once TRBJ2-2 TRBV3-1/TRBV3-2 CASSLHRGDTGELFF TGTGCCAGCAGCCTACACAGGGGGGACACCGGGGAGCTGTTTTTT
. . TRBJ2-7 TRBV2 CASSPQGYEQYF TGTGCCAGCAGTCCACAGGGTTACGAGCAGTACTTC
TRBD2 . TRBJ2-1 TRBV7-2 CASSYPVSGTSGNEQFF TGTGCCAGCAGCTACCCAGTCTCCGGGACTAGTGGAAATGAGCAGTTCTTC
. . TRBJ1-6 TRBV15 CATSRGSRGRTYNSPLHF TGTGCCACCAGCAGAGGAAGCAGGGGAAGGACCTATAATTCACCCCTCCACTTT
. . TRBJ2-1 TRBV29-1 CSVVGLYNEQFF TGCAGCGTTGTTGGGCTTTACAATGAGCAGTTCTTC
TRBD2 . TRBJ2-3 TRBV5-8 CASSLDSTSDFTDTQYF TGTGCCAGCAGCTTGGATTCGACTAGCGATTTCACAGATACGCAGTATTTT
. . TRBJ2-7 TRBV24-1 CATSSSVGYEQYF TGTGCCACCAGTTCCTCGGTAGGCTACGAGCAGTACTTC
TRBD1 once TRBJ2-5 TRBV7-9 CASSREGQSYQETQYF TGTGCCAGCAGCAGAGAGGGACAGTCGTACCAAGAGACCCAGTACTTC
. . TRBJ2-3 TRBV5-8 CASSAGTDTQYF TGTGCCAGCAGCGCTGGGACCGATACGCAGTATTTT
. . TRBJ1-6 TRBV5-8 CASSWGHGNSPLHF TGTGCCAGCAGCTGGGGACATGGTAATTCACCCCTCCACTTT
. . TRBJ1-2 TRBV6-2/TRBV6-3 CASSSQPNYGYTF TGTGCCAGCAGTTCCCAACCCAACTATGGCTACACCTTC
. . TRBJ1-3 TRBV7-3 CAGPLVRWPGSGNTIYF TGTGCCGGACCTTTAGTCCGGTGGCCCGGGTCTGGAAACACCATATATTTT
. . TRBJ2-6 TRBV7-2 CADQNRVPISGANVLTF TGTGCCGACCAAAACCGGGTCCCCATCTCTGGGGCCAACGTCCTGACTTTC
. . TRBJ2-2 TRBV6-6 CASSYGTGELFF TGTGCCAGCAGTTACGGCACCGGGGAGCTGTTTTTT
TRBD2 . TRBJ2-7 TRBV27 CASMQRPTSGRPNEQYF TGTGCCAGCATGCAGCGTCCGACTAGCGGGAGACCCAACGAGCAGTACTTC
. . TRBJ2-1 TRBV5-4 CASSLAGVIYNEQFF TGTGCCAGCAGCTTGGCGGGGGTGATCTACAATGAGCAGTTCTTC
. . TRBJ2-3 TRBV19 CASRASTDTQYF TGTGCCAGTAGGGCTAGCACAGATACGCAGTATTTT
. . TRBJ1-2 TRBV19 CASSMNGYTF TGTGCCAGTAGTATGAATGGCTACACCTTC
TRBD1 . TRBJ1-1 TRBV5-1 CASSWTGVNTEAFF TGCGCCAGCAGCTGGACAGGGGTGAACACTGAAGCTTTCTTT
. . TRBJ2-7 TRBV6-2/TRBV6-3 CASSYAETYEQYF TGTGCCAGCAGTTACGCAGAGACCTACGAGCAGTACTTC
TRBD2 . TRBJ2-3 TRBV4-3 CASSQQSGGIADTQYF TGCGCCAGCAGCCAACAGAGCGGGGGCATTGCAGATACGCAGTATTTT
. . TRBJ2-7 TRBV6-5 CASSYSLTIPREQYF TGTGCCAGCAGTTACTCCTTAACCATCCCCCGAGAGCAGTACTTC
TRBD1 . TRBJ1-2 TRBV6-1 CASSEPGQGNQFGGYTF TGTGCCAGCAGTGAGCCGGGACAGGGGAATCAGTTTGGTGGCTACACCTTC
TRBD1 . TRBJ1-4 TRBV28 CASSLSQGAREKLFF TGTGCCAGCAGTTTATCCCAGGGGGCCAGGGAAAAACTGTTTTTT
. . TRBJ1-5 TRBV4-3 CASSQDKSGGREQPQHF TGCGCCAGCAGCCAAGATAAGTCGGGGGGCAGGGAGCAGCCCCAGCATTTT
TRBD1 . TRBJ2-7 TRBV27 CATAKTGGSYEQYF TGTGCCACTGCCAAAACAGGGGGTTCCTACGAGCAGTACTTC
. . TRBJ1-3 TRBV4-1 CASSRVVSGNTIYF TGCGCCAGCAGCCGGGTGGTCTCTGGAAACACCATATATTTT
. . TRBJ1-1 TRBV5-4 CASSSAGANTEAFF TGTGCCAGCAGCTCAGCCGGGGCGAACACTGAAGCTTTCTTT
TRBD1 . TRBJ1-2 TRBV7-8 CASRLVPGGGDLYGYTF TGTGCCAGCAGACTAGTCCCGGGAGGGGGCGATTTGTATGGCTACACCTTC